These 8 T cell receptor beta chains came from one sample sequenced in a study of blood T cell repertoires in COVID-19 (dated by TCRdb to 2020 to 2022). The method was the immunoSEQ multiplex PCR assay. Here the immuneACCESS table is served through TCRdb, limited to in-frame sequences with V and J called. Missing clones are a known gap in these copies; in checked studies unresolved V genes cover under half, and the rest lacks a known reason. This sample gives around 300,000 clones in total; 90% of them show up just once. Around 4.5% of the sample is in the top ten clones. The sample consisted of PBMCs or T cells enriched from blood (not recorded which). The receptors shown here come from a young woman with acute COVID-19.

The chain joins TRBV5-5 to TRBJ2-2; possible D gene TRBD2, 6 bases. Germline assignment: CDR1 SGHKS and CDR2 YYEKEE (reference sequence). The V and J ends lost 4 bases and 4 bases respectively, with 14 bases between them. CDR3 length: 15 residues. The CDR3 here is CASSTREFGTGELFF. As DNA, the CDR3 is TGTGCCAGCAGCACTCGGGAGTTTGGCACCGGGGAGCTGTTTTTT.

This chain uses TRBV28 with TRBJ1-1, with D perhaps TRBD1 (6 bases). The CDR3 length is 14 residues. The germline V gene encodes CDR1 MDHEN and CDR2 SYDVKM. Trimming took 7 bases from V and 0 from J, leaving 12 bases between them. CDR3 sequence: CASTLDRLNTEAFF. CDR3 bases: TGTGCCAGCACCCTGGACAGATTGAACACTGAAGCTTTCTTT.

This chain uses TRBV28 with TRBJ1-5, with TRBD1 matching over 9 bases. The CDR3 is made up of 14 amino acids. Germline V gene sequence: CDR1 MDHEN, CDR2 SYDVKM. Trimming removed 4 bases from V and 4 bases from J; junction bases left unmatched: 2. The CDR3 nucleotides are TGTGCCAGCAGTTACGGACAGGGGAATCAGCCCCAGCATTTT. Translating gives CASSYGQGNQPQHF. The complete variable domain, with remaining parts taken from reference TRBV28 and TRBJ1-5, reads DVKVTQSSRYLVKRTGEKVFLECVQDMDHENMFWYRQDPGLGLRLIYFSYDVKMKEKGDIPEGYSVSREKKERFSLILESASTNQTSMYLCASSYGQGNQPQHFGDGTRLSIL.

CDR3 DNA: TGTGCCAGCAGTGAATTAGGGGTAGTTGGAAACACCATATATTTT. Amino acids: CASSELGVVGNTIYF. V and J are TRBV6-1 and TRBJ1-3, with D possibly TRBD1 on 5 matching bases. CDR3 length: 15 amino acids. Per the germline V gene, CDR1 is MNHNS and CDR2 is SASEGT. Trimming took off 2 bases at V and 3 bases at J, with 11 bases between the two ends.

The rearrangement uses TRBV7-6 and TRBJ1-1; 10 bases are a match to TRBD1. This CDR3 contains 21 residues. Germline V gene lookup returns CDR1 SGHVS and CDR2 FNYEAQ. The V and J ends lost 4 bases and 1 base, in that order; junction bases with no gene match: 21. CDR3 sequence: CASSSIAGQGVRSLGNTEAFF. DNA for the CDR3: TGTGCCAGCAGCTCGATAGCCGGACAGGGGGTACGCAGTCTGGGGAACACTGAAGCTTTCTTT.

This clone was seen just once. The chain is built from TRBV5-1 and TRBJ2-3; D perhaps matches TRBD2 (5 bases). V dropped 0 bases and J dropped 0 bases, with 8 bases sitting between them. This CDR3 region has 15 residues. Germline V gene sequence: CDR1 SGHRS, CDR2 YFSETQ. The DNA of the CDR3 is TGCGCCAGCAGCTTGGCCGGGGTCAGCACAGATACGCAGTATTTT. Protein product: CASSLAGVSTDTQYF.

This chain links TRBV24-1 with TRBJ2-5; TRBD1 aligns across 8 bases. Trimming removed 7 bases from V and 4 bases from J; junction bases left unmatched: 1. Germline V gene data show CDR1 as KGHDR and CDR2 as SFDVKD. The CDR3 has 12 residues. The CDR3 nucleotides are TGTGCCACCAGAGACAGGGGAGAGACCCAGTACTTC. Amino acids: CATRDRGETQYF.

J is TRBJ2-7 and V is TRBV5-6, with no clear D. The CDR3 sequence is 15 residues long. V dropped 4 bases and J dropped 4 bases, with 18 bases sitting between them. Germline lookup yields CDR1 SGHDT and CDR2 YYEEEE. This CDR3 reads CASSLQHYPPYEQYF. The CDR3 DNA is TGTGCCAGCAGCCTACAGCATTACCCCCCGTACGAGCAGTACTTC. Together with reference TRBV5-6 and TRBJ2-7, the CDR3 gives the full variable domain: DAGVTQSPTHLIKTRGQQVTLRCSPKSGHDTVSWYQQALGQGPQFIFQYYEEEERQRGNFPDRFSGHQFPNYSSELNVNALLLGDSALYLCASSLQHYPPYEQYFGPGTRLTVT.